The T cell receptor (beta chain) described here comes from a study of shared clonotypes between healthy human individuals. Only in-frame clones appear in the TCRdb table, and some are missing; sequencing was by immunoSEQ multiplex PCR. The profile covers more than 2,000,000 clones, with approximately 90% appearing a single time and roughly 0.13% taken by the ten largest. Study conclusions and caveats: Inspection by rarefaction showed sorted-subset sequencing to be incomplete despite large depth. Generally, naive subsets came out with larger estimated richness than memory subsets.

A single count supports this clone. Antigen unknown. The sample comprised naive CD4+ T cells sorted from blood. The subset: CD45RA+ positively selected. The TCR was taken from a man aged 18-30 years in good health.

The CDR3: CASSPDRKEAFF. The CDR3 DNA is TGTGCCAGCAGTCCGGACCGGAAAGAAGCTTTCTTT. The rearrangement joins TRBV5-4 to TRBJ1-1; D is uncertain. The V gene's germline CDR1 is SGHNT and CDR2 YYREEE (reference sequence). The V end was cut by 5 bases, the J end by 8 bases, with 13 bases between. This CDR3 has 12 residues. Full variable domain (remainder filled in from reference TRBV5-4 and TRBJ1-1): ETGVTQSPTHLIKTRGQQVTLRCSSQSGHNTVSWYQQALGQGPQFIFQYYREEENGRGNFPPRFSGLQFPNYSSELNVNALELDDSALYLCASSPDRKEAFFGQGTRLTVV.